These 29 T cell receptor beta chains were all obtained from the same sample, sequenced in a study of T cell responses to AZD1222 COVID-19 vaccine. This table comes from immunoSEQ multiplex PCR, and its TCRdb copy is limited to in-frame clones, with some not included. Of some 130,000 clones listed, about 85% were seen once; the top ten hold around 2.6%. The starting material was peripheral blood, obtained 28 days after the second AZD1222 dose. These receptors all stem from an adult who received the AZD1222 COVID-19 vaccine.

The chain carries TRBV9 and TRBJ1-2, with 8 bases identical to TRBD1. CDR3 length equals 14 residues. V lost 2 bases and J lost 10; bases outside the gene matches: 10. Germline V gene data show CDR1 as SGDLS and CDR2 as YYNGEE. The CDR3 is CASSVQGAKEDYTF. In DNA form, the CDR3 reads TGTGCCAGCAGCGTGCAGGGGGCGAAGGAAGACTACACCTTC.

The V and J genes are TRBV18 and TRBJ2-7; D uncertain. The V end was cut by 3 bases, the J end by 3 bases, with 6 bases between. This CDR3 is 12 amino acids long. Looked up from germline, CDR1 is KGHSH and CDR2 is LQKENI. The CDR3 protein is CASSPVGYEQYF. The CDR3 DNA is TGTGCCAGCTCACCTGTGGGCTACGAGCAGTACTTC. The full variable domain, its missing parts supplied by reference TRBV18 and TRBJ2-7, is NAGVMQNPRHLVRRRGQEARLRCSPMKGHSHVYWYRQLPEEGLKFMVYLQKENIIDESGMPKERFSAEFPKEGPSILRIQQVVRGDSAAYFCASSPVGYEQYFGPGTRLTVT.

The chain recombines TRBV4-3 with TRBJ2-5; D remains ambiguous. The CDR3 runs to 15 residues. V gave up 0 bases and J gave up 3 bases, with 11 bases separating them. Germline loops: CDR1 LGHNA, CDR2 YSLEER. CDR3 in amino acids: CASSQDFWTEETQYF. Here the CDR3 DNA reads TGCGCCAGCAGCCAAGATTTTTGGACCGAAGAGACCCAGTACTTC.

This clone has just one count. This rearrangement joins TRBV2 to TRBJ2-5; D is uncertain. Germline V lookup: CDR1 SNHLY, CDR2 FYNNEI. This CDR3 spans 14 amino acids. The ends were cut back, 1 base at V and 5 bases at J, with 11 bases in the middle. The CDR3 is CASSEETVLETQYF. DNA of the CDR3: TGTGCCAGCAGTGAAGAAACTGTTCTTGAGACCCAGTACTTC.

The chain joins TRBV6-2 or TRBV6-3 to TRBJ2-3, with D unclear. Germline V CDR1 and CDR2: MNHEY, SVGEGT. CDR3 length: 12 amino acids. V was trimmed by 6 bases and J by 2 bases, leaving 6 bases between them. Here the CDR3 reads CASSLFTDTQYF. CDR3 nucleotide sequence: TGTGCCAGCAGCCTTTTCACAGATACGCAGTATTTT.

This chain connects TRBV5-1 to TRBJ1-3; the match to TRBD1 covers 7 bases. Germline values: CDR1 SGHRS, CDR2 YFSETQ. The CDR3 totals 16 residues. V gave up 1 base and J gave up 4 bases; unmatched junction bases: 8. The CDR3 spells CASSLRPTGTGNTIYF. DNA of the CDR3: TGCGCCAGCAGCTTGAGGCCGACAGGGACCGGAAACACCATATATTTT.

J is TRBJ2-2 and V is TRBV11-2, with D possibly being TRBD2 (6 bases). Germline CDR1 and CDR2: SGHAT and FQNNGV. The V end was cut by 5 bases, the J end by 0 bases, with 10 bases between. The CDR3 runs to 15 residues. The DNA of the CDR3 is TGTGCCAGCAGCCTCCTAGCGTCGAACACCGGGGAGCTGTTTTTT. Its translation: CASSLLASNTGELFF.

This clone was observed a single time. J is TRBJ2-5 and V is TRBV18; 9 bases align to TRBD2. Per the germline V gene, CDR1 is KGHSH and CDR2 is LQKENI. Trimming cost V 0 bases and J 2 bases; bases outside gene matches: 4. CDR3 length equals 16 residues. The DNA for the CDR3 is TGTGCCAGCTCACCACCCGTCAGCGGGGGGCAAGAGACCCAGTACTTC. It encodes CASSPPVSGGQETQYF. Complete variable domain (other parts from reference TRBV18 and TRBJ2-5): NAGVMQNPRHLVRRRGQEARLRCSPMKGHSHVYWYRQLPEEGLKFMVYLQKENIIDESGMPKERFSAEFPKEGPSILRIQQVVRGDSAAYFCASSPPVSGGQETQYFGPGTRLLVL.

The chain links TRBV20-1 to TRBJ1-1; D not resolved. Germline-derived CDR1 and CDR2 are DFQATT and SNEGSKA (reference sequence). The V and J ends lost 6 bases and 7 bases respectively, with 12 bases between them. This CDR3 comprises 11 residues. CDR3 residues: CSAPGGDEAFF. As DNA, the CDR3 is TGCAGTGCCCCTGGAGGTGATGAAGCTTTCTTT.

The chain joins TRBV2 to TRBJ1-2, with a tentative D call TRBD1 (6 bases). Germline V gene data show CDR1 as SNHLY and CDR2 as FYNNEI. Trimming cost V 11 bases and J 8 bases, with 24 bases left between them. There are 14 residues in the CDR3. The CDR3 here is CAGSSSRGPKGYTF. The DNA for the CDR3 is TGTGCCGGATCTTCGTCCAGGGGTCCAAAAGGCTACACCTTC.

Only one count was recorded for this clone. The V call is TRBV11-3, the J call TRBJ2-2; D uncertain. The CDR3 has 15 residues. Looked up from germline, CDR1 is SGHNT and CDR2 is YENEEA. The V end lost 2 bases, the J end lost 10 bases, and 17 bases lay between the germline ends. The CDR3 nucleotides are TGTGCCAGCAGCTTAAGAGTAGGCCAAAGAACGGAGCTGTTTTTT. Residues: CASSLRVGQRTELFF.

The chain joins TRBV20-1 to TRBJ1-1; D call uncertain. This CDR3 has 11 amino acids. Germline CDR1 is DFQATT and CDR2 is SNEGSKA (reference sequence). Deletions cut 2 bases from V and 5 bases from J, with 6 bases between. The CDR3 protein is CSARLGTEAFF. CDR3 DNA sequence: TGCAGTGCTAGATTGGGGACTGAAGCTTTCTTT.

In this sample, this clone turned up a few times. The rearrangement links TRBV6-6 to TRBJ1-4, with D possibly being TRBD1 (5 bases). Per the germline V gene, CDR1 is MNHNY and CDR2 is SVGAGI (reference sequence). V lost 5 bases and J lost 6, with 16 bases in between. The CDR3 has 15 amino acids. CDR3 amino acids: CASSGPGTVYEKLFF. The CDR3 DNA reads TGTGCCAGCAGTGGCCCCGGGACGGTCTATGAAAAACTGTTTTTT.

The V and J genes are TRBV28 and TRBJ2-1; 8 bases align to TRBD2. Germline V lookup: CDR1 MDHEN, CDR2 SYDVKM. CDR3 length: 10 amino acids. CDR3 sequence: CPGGANEQFF. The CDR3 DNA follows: TGTCCGGGGGGGGCCAATGAGCAGTTCTTC.

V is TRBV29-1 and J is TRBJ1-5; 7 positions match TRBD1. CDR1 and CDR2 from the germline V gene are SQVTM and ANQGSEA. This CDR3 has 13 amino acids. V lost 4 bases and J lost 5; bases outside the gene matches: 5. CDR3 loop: CSVATGWHQPQHF. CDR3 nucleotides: TGCAGCGTTGCGACAGGGTGGCATCAGCCCCAGCATTTT.

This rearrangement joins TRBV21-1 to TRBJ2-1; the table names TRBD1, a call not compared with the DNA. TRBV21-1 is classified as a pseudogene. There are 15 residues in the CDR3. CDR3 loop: CASRPGQGGYNEQFF. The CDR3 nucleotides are TGTGCCAGCAGGCCGGGACAGGGTGGCTACAATGAGCAGTTCTTC.

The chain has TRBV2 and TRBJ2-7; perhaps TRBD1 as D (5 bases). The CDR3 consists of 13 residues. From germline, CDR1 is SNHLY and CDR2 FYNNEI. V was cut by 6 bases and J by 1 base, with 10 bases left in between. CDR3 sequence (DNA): TGTGCCAGCAGCCTGGACACTTCCTACGAGCAGTACTTC. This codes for CASSLDTSYEQYF.

The DNA of the CDR3 is TGCAGCGTTGAAGATCTGGGCGGGGAATCCAGCTCCTACAATGAGCAGTTCTTC. Its translation is CSVEDLGGESSSYNEQFF. The chain links TRBV29-1 to TRBJ2-1; D is perhaps TRBD2 (6 bases). This CDR3 region has 18 residues. The germline V gene has CDR1 SQVTM and CDR2 ANQGSEA. V lost 0 bases to trimming and J lost 0 bases, with 18 bases between them.

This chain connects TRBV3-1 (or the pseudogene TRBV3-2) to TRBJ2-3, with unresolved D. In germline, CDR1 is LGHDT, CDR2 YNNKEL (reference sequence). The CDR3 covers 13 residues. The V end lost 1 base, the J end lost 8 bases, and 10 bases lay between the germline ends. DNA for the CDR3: TGTGCCAGCAGCCAAGCAACTGTTGGTACGCAGTATTTT. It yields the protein CASSQATVGTQYF.

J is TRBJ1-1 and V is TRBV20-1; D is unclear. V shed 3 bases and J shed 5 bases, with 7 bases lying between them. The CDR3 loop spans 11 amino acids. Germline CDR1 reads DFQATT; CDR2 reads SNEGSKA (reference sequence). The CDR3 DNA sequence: TGCAGTGCTAGTTTGCGTACTGAAGCTTTCTTT. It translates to CSASLRTEAFF.

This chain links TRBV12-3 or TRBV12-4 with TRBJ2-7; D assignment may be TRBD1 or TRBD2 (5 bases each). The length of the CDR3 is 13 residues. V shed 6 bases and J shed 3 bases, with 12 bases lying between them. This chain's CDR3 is CASSSSGSYEQYF. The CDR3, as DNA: TGTGCCAGCAGCTCCTCAGGGAGCTACGAGCAGTACTTC.

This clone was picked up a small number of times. The CDR3 is CASSVLQGQRETQYF. The CDR3, as DNA: TGTGCCAGCAGCGTGCTACAGGGGCAGCGAGAGACCCAGTACTTC. The chain is built from TRBV9 and TRBJ2-5; 7 positions agree with TRBD1. The CDR3 length is 15 residues. Germline assignment: CDR1 SGDLS and CDR2 YYNGEE. J lost 4 bases, V lost 2 bases, and 8 bases had no gene match.

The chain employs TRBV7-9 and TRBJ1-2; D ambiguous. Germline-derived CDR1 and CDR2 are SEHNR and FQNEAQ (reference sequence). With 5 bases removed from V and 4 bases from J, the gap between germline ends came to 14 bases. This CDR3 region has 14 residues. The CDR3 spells CASSDGRARYGYTF. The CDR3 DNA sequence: TGTGCCAGCAGCGACGGACGGGCACGCTATGGCTACACCTTC.

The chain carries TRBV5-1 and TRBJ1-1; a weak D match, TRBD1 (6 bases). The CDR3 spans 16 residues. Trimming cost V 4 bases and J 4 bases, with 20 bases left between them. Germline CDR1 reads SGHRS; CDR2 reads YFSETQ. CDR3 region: CASSLRGTPRGTEAFF. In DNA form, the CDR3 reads TGCGCCAGCAGCCTCCGCGGGACACCCCGTGGCACTGAAGCTTTCTTT.

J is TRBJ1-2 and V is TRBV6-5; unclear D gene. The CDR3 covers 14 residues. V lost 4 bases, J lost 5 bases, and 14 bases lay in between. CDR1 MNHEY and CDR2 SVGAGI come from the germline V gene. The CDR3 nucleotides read TGTGCCAGCAGTTTTCGCACGGAATTGTATGGCTACACCTTC. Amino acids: CASSFRTELYGYTF.

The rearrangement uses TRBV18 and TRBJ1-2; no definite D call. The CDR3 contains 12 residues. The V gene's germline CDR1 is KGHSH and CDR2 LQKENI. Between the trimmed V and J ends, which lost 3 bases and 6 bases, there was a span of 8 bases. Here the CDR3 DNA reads TGTGCCAGCTCACCGTCAGAAGATGGCTACACCTTC. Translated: CASSPSEDGYTF. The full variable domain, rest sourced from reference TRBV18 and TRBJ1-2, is NAGVMQNPRHLVRRRGQEARLRCSPMKGHSHVYWYRQLPEEGLKFMVYLQKENIIDESGMPKERFSAEFPKEGPSILRIQQVVRGDSAAYFCASSPSEDGYTFGSGTRLTVV.

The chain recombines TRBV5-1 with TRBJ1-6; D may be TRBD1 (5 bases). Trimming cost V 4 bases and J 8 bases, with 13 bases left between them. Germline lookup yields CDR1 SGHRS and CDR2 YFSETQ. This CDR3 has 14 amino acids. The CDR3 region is CASSPIGGDSPLHF. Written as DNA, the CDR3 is TGCGCCAGCAGCCCCATCGGGGGAGATTCACCCCTCCACTTT.

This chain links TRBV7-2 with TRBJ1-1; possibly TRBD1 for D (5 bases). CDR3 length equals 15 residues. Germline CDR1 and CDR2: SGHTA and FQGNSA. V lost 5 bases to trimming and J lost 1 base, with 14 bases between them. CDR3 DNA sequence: TGTGCCAGCAGCCTACAAAGAGGGGAGAACACTGAAGCTTTCTTT. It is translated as CASSLQRGENTEAFF.

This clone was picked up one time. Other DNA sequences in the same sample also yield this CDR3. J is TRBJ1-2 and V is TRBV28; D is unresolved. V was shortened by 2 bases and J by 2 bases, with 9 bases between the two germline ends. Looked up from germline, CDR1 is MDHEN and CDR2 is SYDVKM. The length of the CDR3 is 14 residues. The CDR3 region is CASSLSVGNYGYTF. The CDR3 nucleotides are TGTGCCAGCAGTTTAAGTGTGGGAAACTATGGCTACACCTTC.